Below, 13 T cell receptor beta chains from the same sample are listed, as sequenced in a study of OX40 agonist ivuxolimab in advanced cancers. Generated by immunoSEQ multiplex PCR, the TCRdb table keeps only in-frame clones and is missing some. The sample has roughly 83,000 clones, about four fifths seen once. The sequences come from CD4+ or CD8+ T cells sorted from blood, collected in a trial of the OX40 agonist ivuxolimab. The source is an adult with an advanced solid tumor such as melanoma, head and neck, liver or kidney cancer.

The V call is TRBV18, the J call TRBJ1-4; TRBD1 might be the D (6 bases). CDR1 is KGHSH, CDR2 LQKENI, per germline. Trimming took 3 bases from V and 15 from J, leaving 23 bases between them. CDR3 size: 15 residues. CDR3 in amino acids: CASSPPSRGETVMFF. CDR3 nucleotides: TGTGCCAGCTCACCCCCAAGTAGGGGGGAGACAGTGATGTTTTTT.

The chain is built from TRBV7-2 and TRBJ1-5; perhaps TRBD1 as D (5 bases). There are 14 residues in the CDR3. Per the germline V gene, CDR1 is SGHTA and CDR2 is FQGNSA. Between the trimmed V and J ends, which lost 0 bases and 8 bases, there was a span of 11 bases. The CDR3 reads CASSLAGRGEPQHF. The CDR3, as DNA: TGTGCCAGCAGCTTAGCGGGTAGGGGAGAGCCCCAGCATTTT.

V and J are TRBV27 and TRBJ2-3; 15 bases are a match to TRBD2. The trim removed 3 bases at V and 11 bases at J, leaving 6 bases unmatched. From germline, CDR1 is MNHEY and CDR2 SMNVEV (reference sequence). The CDR3 contains 15 residues. The CDR3 coding sequence is TGTGCCAGCAGTTTTGGACTAGCGGGGGGGGTTGAGCAGTATTTT. This translates into CASSFGLAGGVEQYF.

This chain uses TRBV19 with TRBJ1-5; perhaps TRBD1 as D (6 bases). The germline V gene encodes CDR1 LNHDA and CDR2 SQIVND (reference sequence). V was clipped by 1 base and J by 6 bases, with 16 bases between them. The CDR3 consists of 16 residues. The CDR3 DNA follows: TGTGCCAGTAGTATAGTAGAGGGTCAGGGGACTCAGCCCCAGCATTTT. Translation gives CASSIVEGQGTQPQHF. The complete variable domain, with remaining parts taken from reference TRBV19 and TRBJ1-5, reads DGGITQSPKYLFRKEGQNVTLSCEQNLNHDAMYWYRQDPGQGLRLIYYSQIVNDFQKGDIAEGYSVSREKKESFPLTVTSAQKNPTAFYLCASSIVEGQGTQPQHFGDGTRLSIL.

The chain is built from TRBV30 and TRBJ1-1; perhaps TRBD1 as D (6 bases). The germline V and J ends were trimmed by 4 bases and 4 bases, with 19 bases remaining between them. The CDR3 totals 15 residues. CDR1 and CDR2 from the germline V gene are GTSNPN and SVGIG (reference sequence). The CDR3 here is CAWKKLQGPGTEAFF. CDR3 bases: TGTGCCTGGAAAAAACTCCAGGGGCCGGGCACTGAAGCTTTCTTT.

The chain uses TRBV2 and TRBJ1-2, with D possibly being TRBD1 (5 bases). Trimming took 10 bases from V and 0 from J, leaving 18 bases between them. The CDR3 length is 15 residues. CDR1 and CDR2 from the germline V gene are SNHLY and FYNNEI. The DNA of the CDR3 is TGTGCCACCGTTCGGCAGGGCTTAGCTAACTATGGCTACACCTTC. This sequence encodes CATVRQGLANYGYTF.

This chain's CDR3 is CASSPGQALSHGYTF. The CDR3 DNA is TGCGCCAGCAGCCCGGGACAAGCCCTATCCCATGGCTACACCTTC. V gene TRBV5-1 combines with J gene TRBJ1-2, with D tentatively TRBD1 (6 bases). Germline CDR1 reads SGHRS; CDR2 reads YFSETQ. Trimming left V 4 bases short and J 6 bases short, with 19 bases between. The CDR3 runs to 15 residues.

The chain uses TRBV6-5 and TRBJ1-4; possible D gene TRBD1, 5 bases. V lost 4 bases, J lost 8 bases, and 17 bases lay in between. Germline CDR1 and CDR2: MNHEY and SVGAGI. The CDR3 has 15 residues. The CDR3 reads CASSSGVAGNEKLFF. The DNA for the CDR3 is TGTGCCAGCAGTTCCGGTGTGGCAGGGAACGAAAAACTGTTTTTT.

The chain has TRBV4-2 and TRBJ1-3, with no clear D. Germline CDR1 is LGHNA and CDR2 is YNFKEQ. The CDR3 spans 15 residues. Trimming took 0 bases from V and 1 from J, leaving 7 bases between them. CDR3 sequence: CASSQERWSGNTIYF. The CDR3, as DNA: TGTGCCAGCAGCCAAGAAAGATGGTCTGGAAACACCATATATTTT.

The table lists this clone with a few counts. The chain employs TRBV7-2 and TRBJ2-1, with 9 bases lining up with TRBD2. Germline trimming cut 1 base from V and 0 bases from J; bases unmatched to any gene: 4. The CDR3 consists of 17 residues. Per the germline V gene, CDR1 is SGHTA and CDR2 is FQGNSA. CDR3 sequence (DNA): TGTGCCAGCAGCTTAGGGAGGCGGGAGGGCTCCTACAATGAGCAGTTCTTC. It encodes CASSLGRREGSYNEQFF.

The V and J genes are TRBV10-3 and TRBJ2-5; 8 nucleotides agree with TRBD1. Judging by the DNA end, TRBJ2-7 fits better; the J call may be wrong. The CDR3 has 10 amino acids. Looked up from germline, CDR1 is ENHRY and CDR2 is SYGVKD. Here the CDR3 DNA reads TGTGCCATAGGGACAGGCGAGCAGTACTTC. It codes for CAIGTGEQYF.

The gene calls are TRBV19 and TRBJ1-5; possible D gene TRBD1, 5 bases. Trimming removed 9 bases at V and 4 bases at J, with 13 bases between. The germline CDR1 and CDR2 sequences are LNHDA and SQIVND (reference sequence). The CDR3 has 13 amino acids. This CDR3 is CASTQGFNQPQHF. CDR3 coding DNA: TGTGCCAGCACTCAGGGTTTTAATCAGCCCCAGCATTTT. The full variable domain, its missing parts supplied by reference TRBV19 and TRBJ1-5, is DGGITQSPKYLFRKEGQNVTLSCEQNLNHDAMYWYRQDPGQGLRLIYYSQIVNDFQKGDIAEGYSVSREKKESFPLTVTSAQKNPTAFYLCASTQGFNQPQHFGDGTRLSIL.

This clone was counted once. V gene TRBV7-9 combines with J gene TRBJ2-1; D gene uncertain. This CDR3 is built from 15 residues. With 5 bases removed from V and 0 bases from J, the gap between germline ends came to 11 bases. From germline, CDR1 is SEHNR and CDR2 FQNEAQ (reference sequence). The CDR3 loop reads CASSLGPGSYNEQFF. In nucleotides, the CDR3 is TGTGCCAGCAGCCTCGGACCCGGCTCCTACAATGAGCAGTTCTTC.